These 2 T cell receptor beta chains originate from one sample sequenced in a study of cytomegalovirus exposure and HLA in healthy donors. The PCR had 60 Vbeta and 13 Jbeta primers. Generated by immunoSEQ multiplex PCR, the TCRdb table keeps only in-frame clones and is missing some. This sample carries around 81,000 clones, roughly 60% of them seen once, and the ten largest clones take around 5.8%. The sample was PBMCs. These receptors originate from a man aged 25-45 years in good health and CMV-seropositive.

The rearrangement links TRBV5-6 to TRBJ2-1; the D gene is possibly TRBD2 (6 bases). CDR1 SGHDT and CDR2 YYEEEE come from the germline V gene. This CDR3 contains 17 residues. Trimming stripped 0 bases from V and 7 bases from J, with 20 bases between. The CDR3 loop reads CASSLGFTVTAGNEQFF. In nucleotides, the CDR3 is TGTGCCAGCAGCTTGGGGTTTACAGTAACGGCGGGAAATGAGCAGTTCTTC.

Only a few counts were recorded for this clone. The J gene is TRBJ2-5, the V gene TRBV11-1, with TRBD2 as a possible D gene (5 bases). The better agreement between TRBJ2-7 and the DNA end casts doubt on the J call. The CDR3 spans 14 residues. Germline V gene data show CDR1 as SGHAT and CDR2 as FQDESV (reference sequence). In DNA form, the CDR3 reads TGTGCCAGCAGCCCCGGTTGGAGGTCCTACGAGCAGTACTTC. Translated, it gives CASSPGWRSYEQYF.